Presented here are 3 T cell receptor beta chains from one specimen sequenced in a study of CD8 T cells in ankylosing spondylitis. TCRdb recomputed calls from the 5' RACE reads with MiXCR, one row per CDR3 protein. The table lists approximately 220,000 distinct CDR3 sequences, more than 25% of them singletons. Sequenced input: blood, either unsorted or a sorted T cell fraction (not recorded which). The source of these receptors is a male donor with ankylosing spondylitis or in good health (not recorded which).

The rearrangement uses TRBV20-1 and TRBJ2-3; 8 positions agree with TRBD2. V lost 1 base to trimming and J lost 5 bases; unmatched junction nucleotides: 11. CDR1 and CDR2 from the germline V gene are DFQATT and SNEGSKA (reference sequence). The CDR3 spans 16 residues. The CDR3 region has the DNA TGCAGTGCTAGAGCCCTACAGCGGGAGTCGGGAGATACGCAGTATTTT. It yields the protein CSARALQRESGDTQYF.

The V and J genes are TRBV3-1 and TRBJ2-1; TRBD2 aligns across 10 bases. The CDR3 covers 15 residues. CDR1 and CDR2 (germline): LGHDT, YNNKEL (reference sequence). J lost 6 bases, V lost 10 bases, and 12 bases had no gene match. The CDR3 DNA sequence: TGTGCCACCGATAAAAGCGGGAGGGGGGTCAATGAGCAGTTCTTC. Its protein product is CATDKSGRGVNEQFF.

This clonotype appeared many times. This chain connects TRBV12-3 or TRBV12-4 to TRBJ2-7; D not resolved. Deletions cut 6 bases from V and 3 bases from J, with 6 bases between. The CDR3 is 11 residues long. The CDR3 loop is CASSPGYEQYF. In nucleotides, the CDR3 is TGTGCCAGCAGCCCTGGCTACGAGCAGTACTTC.